The 27 T cell receptor beta chains given below trace back to one sample, sequenced in a study of blood T cell repertoires in COVID-19. Measured with immunoSEQ multiplex PCR; TCRdb has only the in-frame clones, and not every one. The sample records 95,000 to 150,000 clones, 70% to 85% being singletons. Sequencing input: peripheral blood. Source of these receptors: a woman in her seventies with acute or convalescent COVID-19.

The genes are TRBV5-4 and TRBJ1-4; the match to TRBD1 covers 7 bases. The CDR3 has 14 residues. The V and J ends lost 4 bases and 1 base, in that order; junction bases with no gene match: 1. Germline V gene sequence: CDR1 SGHNT, CDR2 YYREEE (reference sequence). The CDR3 protein is CASSRQGTNEKLFF. The CDR3 DNA is TGTGCCAGCAGCCGACAGGGAACTAATGAAAAACTGTTTTTT.

This rearrangement joins TRBV29-1 to TRBJ2-1, with 7 bases identical to TRBD2. CDR1 and CDR2 (germline): SQVTM, ANQGSEA. CDR3 length equals 14 residues. Unmatched junction bases numbered 10, after V lost 6 bases and J lost 5 bases. As DNA, the CDR3 is TGCAGCGTCGGGGGGTTTGTGGGAGACAATGAGCAGTTCTTC. As protein: CSVGGFVGDNEQFF.

The V and J genes are TRBV4-3 and TRBJ2-3, with D maybe TRBD2 (5 bases). This CDR3 is 14 amino acids long. CDR1 is LGHNA, CDR2 YSLEER, per germline. Trimming shortened V by 8 bases and J by 2 bases, and 14 bases separated the two germline ends. CDR3 in DNA: TGCGCCAGCTCCCCTACGGGGTTCACAGATACGCAGTATTTT. Translated, it gives CASSPTGFTDTQYF.

This chain joins TRBV13 and TRBJ1-2, with D unresolved. Trimming shortened V by 1 base and J by 4 bases, and 7 bases separated the two germline ends. The CDR3 covers 13 residues. The germline gives CDR1 PRHDT, CDR2 FYEKMQ (reference sequence). CDR3 protein: CASSLEEAYGYTF. CDR3 DNA: TGTGCCAGCAGCTTAGAGGAGGCCTATGGCTACACCTTC. Full variable domain (remainder filled in from reference TRBV13 and TRBJ1-2): AAGVIQSPRHLIKEKRETATLKCYPIPRHDTVYWYQQGPGQDPQFLISFYEKMQSDKGSIPDRFSAQQFSDYHSELNMSSLELGDSALYFCASSLEEAYGYTFGSGTRLTVV.

This chain joins TRBV3-1 (or the pseudogene TRBV3-2) and TRBJ1-4; no firm D call. The V end was cut by 4 bases, the J end by 7 bases, with 16 bases between. The CDR3 has 15 amino acids. Germline lookup yields CDR1 LGHDT and CDR2 YNNKEL (reference sequence). The CDR3, as DNA: TGTGCCAGCAGCCTCCCTACAGCCGGACTTGAAAAACTGTTTTTT. Encoded protein: CASSLPTAGLEKLFF.

The chain combines TRBV18 with TRBJ2-3, with 7 bases that match TRBD1. The CDR3 runs 16 residues. Trimming took 1 base from V and 2 from J; bases not matched to a gene: 6. Per germline, CDR1 KGHSH and CDR2 LQKENI. The CDR3 spells CASSPQTGSLTDTQYF. The CDR3 coding sequence is TGTGCCAGCTCACCACAGACAGGGTCCCTCACAGATACGCAGTATTTT.

This clone was counted a few times. The genes are TRBV29-1 and TRBJ1-2; 10 positions agree with TRBD1. CDR1 is SQVTM, CDR2 ANQGSEA, per germline. V dropped 6 bases and J dropped 5; count of bases not matched to a gene: 6. This CDR3 region has 13 residues. In DNA form, the CDR3 reads TGCAGCGTCCCGACAGGGGGCGCGTATGGCTACACCTTC. Protein sequence: CSVPTGGAYGYTF.

The rearrangement joins TRBV7-2 to TRBJ1-5; D may be TRBD1 (5 bases). Trimming cost V 5 bases and J 8 bases, with 16 bases left between them. This CDR3 comprises 14 residues. Per germline, CDR1 SGHTA and CDR2 FQGNSA. The CDR3 reads CASSGVPGGEPQHF. CDR3 coding DNA: TGTGCCAGCAGCGGCGTTCCCGGGGGTGAGCCCCAGCATTTT.

This clone was detected only once. The chain recombines TRBV6-2 or TRBV6-3 with TRBJ1-5, with no clear D. V dropped 2 bases and J dropped 5 bases, with 13 bases sitting between them. The V gene's germline CDR1 is MNHEY and CDR2 SVGEGT. The CDR3 has 15 amino acids. CDR3 nucleotide sequence: TGTGCCAGCAGTTACGGATCCGGCGGATATCAGCCCCAGCATTTT. It is translated as CASSYGSGGYQPQHF.

The J gene is TRBJ1-5, the V gene TRBV10-3; TRBD1 might be the D (6 bases). The CDR3 totals 13 residues. The V gene lost 7 bases and the J gene lost 8 bases, with 15 bases spanning the gap. Germline assignment: CDR1 ENHRY and CDR2 SYGVKD. The CDR3 DNA reads as TGTGCCATCAAGGCAGGGGTTTTGGAGCCCCAGCATTTT. Its translation is CAIKAGVLEPQHF.

V and J are TRBV7-2 and TRBJ1-4; 8 bases match TRBD1. Per germline, CDR1 SGHTA and CDR2 FQGNSA. V lost 3 bases to trimming and J lost 8 bases; unmatched junction nucleotides: 5. The CDR3 totals 14 residues. The CDR3 DNA follows: TGTGCCAGCAGCTTGTCAGGGGGCCGGGAAAAACTGTTTTTT. Translation gives CASSLSGGREKLFF.

This chain uses TRBV5-5 with TRBJ2-7; 12 bases agree with TRBD2. This CDR3 spans 15 amino acids. V was clipped by 0 bases and J by 2 bases; unmatched bases: 0. Germline assignment: CDR1 SGHKS and CDR2 YYEKEE (reference sequence). The CDR3 spells CASSLGLAGAYEQYF. The CDR3 nucleotides are TGTGCCAGCAGCTTGGGACTAGCGGGGGCCTACGAGCAGTACTTC.

This clone was counted only a few times. The chain recombines TRBV7-2 with TRBJ1-1; D perhaps matches TRBD1 (6 bases). CDR1 and CDR2 from the germline V gene are SGHTA and FQGNSA. The CDR3 extends over 17 amino acids. Trimming took off 1 base at V and 2 bases at J, with 17 bases between the two ends. CDR3 sequence (DNA): TGTGCCAGCAGCTTAGTTAGCACAGGGCGGGTCAACACTGAAGCTTTCTTT. This codes for CASSLVSTGRVNTEAFF.

The rearrangement uses TRBV7-2 and TRBJ2-7, with D perhaps TRBD1 (6 bases). This CDR3 region has 13 residues. Trimming pared 5 bases from V and 2 bases from J, leaving 10 bases between. Germline loops: CDR1 SGHTA, CDR2 FQGNSA. The CDR3 loop is CASSLDRTYEQYV. The CDR3 DNA is TGTGCCAGCAGCCTAGACAGGACCTACGAGCAGTACGTC.

This clone was found once. This sequence joins TRBV9 and TRBJ2-3, with a possible D match to TRBD1 (6 bases). Germline V gene lookup returns CDR1 SGDLS and CDR2 YYNGEE. Trimming cost V 0 bases and J 4 bases, with 12 bases left between them. The CDR3 extends over 15 amino acids. CDR3 bases: TGTGCCAGCAGCGTAGCGGTAGCAGGGGCAGATACGCAGTATTTT. This gives the protein CASSVAVAGADTQYF.

This clone was detected only a few times. The rearrangement links TRBV4-1 to TRBJ1-6; D uncertain. Germline V lookup: CDR1 MGHRA, CDR2 YSYEKL. The V end lost 0 bases, the J end lost 7 bases, and 7 bases lay between the germline ends. The CDR3 consists of 14 residues. The CDR3 loop reads CASSQETLNSPLHF. For the CDR3, the DNA is TGCGCCAGCAGCCAAGAGACACTGAATTCACCCCTCCACTTT.

This clone was recorded a few times. In DNA form, the CDR3 reads TGTGCCAGCAGCCTAGGAGCGAACGGGGAGCTGTTTTTT. This encodes CASSLGANGELFF. The V gene is TRBV12-3 or TRBV12-4, the J gene TRBJ2-2; D gene ambiguous. The CDR3 covers 13 residues. V gave up 6 bases and J gave up 7 bases, with 12 bases separating them.

The rearrangement links TRBV15 to TRBJ1-2, with D perhaps matching TRBD1 (5 bases). Germline-derived CDR1 and CDR2 are LNHNV and YYDKDF (reference sequence). Between the trimmed V and J ends, which lost 0 bases and 7 bases, there was a span of 12 bases. CDR3 length equals 14 residues. The CDR3 region has the DNA TGTGCCACCAGCAGAGATCTGGGGGGTCGTGGCTACACCTTC. Encoded protein: CATSRDLGGRGYTF.

The V gene is TRBV4-3, the J gene TRBJ2-1; D is perhaps TRBD2 (6 bases). Germline CDR1 and CDR2: LGHNA and YSLEER. The V end was cut by 0 bases, the J end by 3 bases, with 12 bases between. The CDR3 covers 16 residues. The CDR3 reads CASSQDRASVYNEQFF. The CDR3 DNA reads TGCGCCAGCAGCCAAGATAGGGCTAGCGTCTACAATGAGCAGTTCTTC.

The chain carries TRBV24-1 and TRBJ2-2; the match to TRBD2 covers 14 bases. The CDR3 contains 18 residues. Germline CDR1 and CDR2: KGHDR and SFDVKD. V was clipped by 4 bases and J by 5 bases; unmatched bases: 8. The CDR3 region is CATSDWTSGGLGTGELFF. CDR3 nucleotides: TGTGCCACCAGTGACTGGACTAGCGGGGGGTTAGGAACCGGGGAGCTGTTTTTT.

For the CDR3, the DNA is TGTGCCAGCAGCTCACAGGGATATAATGAAAAACTGTTTTTT. Amino acids: CASSSQGYNEKLFF. The chain couples TRBV11-1 to TRBJ1-4, with D possibly matching TRBD1 (6 bases). The germline V and J ends were trimmed by 4 bases and 4 bases, with 10 bases remaining between them. CDR3 length equals 14 residues. The germline CDR1 and CDR2 sequences are SGHAT and FQDESV (reference sequence).

The chain uses TRBV18 and TRBJ2-7; TRBD1 matches at 11 bases. V lost 3 bases to trimming and J lost 3 bases; unmatched junction nucleotides: 4. Germline CDR1 reads KGHSH; CDR2 reads LQKENI. The CDR3 is 15 amino acids. In DNA form, the CDR3 reads TGTGCCAGCTCACCCGGGACAGGGGGTTACTACGAGCAGTACGTC. Protein sequence: CASSPGTGGYYEQYV.

This clone was counted a single time. The CDR3: CASSLQTDSYEQYF. CDR3 sequence (DNA): TGTGCCAGCAGCTTACAGACAGACTCCTACGAGCAGTACTTC. The rearrangement links TRBV11-3 to TRBJ2-7; TRBD1 might be the D (5 bases). Trimming cost V 2 bases and J 0 bases, with 8 bases left between them. The CDR3 extends over 14 amino acids. Germline V gene lookup returns CDR1 SGHNT and CDR2 YENEEA.

The chain employs TRBV19 and TRBJ1-5, with 7 nucleotides matching TRBD1. The CDR3 loop spans 18 amino acids. Per germline, CDR1 LNHDA and CDR2 SQIVND (reference sequence). V lost 6 bases, J lost 0 bases, and 14 bases stayed unmatched. In nucleotides, the CDR3 is TGTGCCAGTAGACTTTCGGGACAGATCTTATATAGCAATCAGCCCCAGCATTTT. Amino acid sequence: CASRLSGQILYSNQPQHF.

The rearrangement links TRBV6-2 or TRBV6-3 to TRBJ2-7; a possible D gene is TRBD2 (5 bases). Germline V gene lookup returns CDR1 MNHEY and CDR2 SVGEGT. The CDR3 is 13 residues long. V lost 4 bases, J lost 3 bases, and 10 bases lay in between. The CDR3 is CASSLERNYEQYV. The CDR3 DNA reads as TGTGCCAGCAGTTTGGAGCGGAACTACGAGCAGTACGTC.

The chain uses TRBV10-3 and TRBJ1-1; D unclear. The CDR3 spans 13 residues. The V end was cut by 11 bases, the J end by 0 bases, with 13 bases between. Germline loops: CDR1 ENHRY, CDR2 SYGVKD. The CDR3 region is CAGPGNMNTEAFF. CDR3 DNA sequence: TGTGCCGGACCCGGGAATATGAACACTGAAGCTTTCTTT.

The chain employs TRBV7-9 and TRBJ1-1; D call uncertain. V gave up 7 bases and J gave up 0 bases, with 12 bases separating them. The germline gives CDR1 SEHNR, CDR2 FQNEAQ (reference sequence). CDR3 size: 14 residues. The DNA of the CDR3 is TGTGCCAGCACCCTAGAGAGCTTGAACACTGAAGCTTTCTTT. Translating gives CASTLESLNTEAFF.